The rows below give T cell receptor beta chains drawn from one sample of a study of tumor-infiltrating lymphocytes in primary liver carcinoma. One entry per CDR3 protein results from TCRdb running MiXCR on the multiplex PCR reads. The sample gives some 100,000 distinct CDR3 sequences, approximately 70% of which show up once; roughly 12% is in the top ten. Sequencing was carried out using liver tumor tissue from sampling region 2. The receptors shown here come from a woman aged 55-70 years with primary liver carcinoma and hepatitis B virus infection. Each CDR3 is given with its conserved first and last residue. Each record gives: V gene, CDR3 protein.

V: TRBV11-2; CDR3: CASILDRVDTHYF
V: TRBV29-1; CDR3: CSVEWTRYNEQFF
V: TRBV12-3/TRBV12-4; CDR3: CASRSPRGEQFF
V: TRBV11-3; CDR3: CASSPQPDRHYGYTF
V: TRBV6-1; CDR3: CTSRTMAGVIYEQYF
V: TRBV10-3; CDR3: CAIKARSQDTEAFF
V: TRBV29-1; CDR3: CSVEGPTGSIKTQCF
V: TRBV4-1; CDR3: CASSQRQATNEKLFF
V: TRBV7-9; CDR3: CASTLQVNTEAFF
V: TRBV11-2; CDR3: CASSSRRGPGGYTF
V: TRBV7-9; CDR3: CASSLSSGGNQPQHF
V: TRBV11-3; CDR3: CARSFGGKLDTQYF
V: TRBV29-1; CDR3: CSVAGTTEHDEQFF
V: TRBV10-2; CDR3: CASKTGRVTIF
V: TRBV11-2; CDR3: CASSIETGGNSPLHF
V: TRBV10-3; CDR3: CVISELAGGRDEQFF
V: TRBV11-1; CDR3: CASSIVAIFAQETQYF
V: TRBV29-1; CDR3: CSVIVQWETQYF
V: TRBV5-4; CDR3: CASSWKSGTGAHDYSF
V: TRBV6-5; CDR3: CASRRDSYNEQFF
V: TRBV12-3/TRBV12-4; CDR3: CASRDRLYGYTF
V: TRBV10-2; CDR3: CASRPGTGTETQYF
V: TRBV11-2; CDR3: CASSLDRGDTRYF
V: TRBV11-2; CDR3: CASSYPGANSPLHF
V: TRBV14; CDR3: CASSLVLETQYF
V: TRBV28; CDR3: CTSSSTGGHQPGRLYEQYF
V: TRBV5-1; CDR3: CASSLRSHGSYNEQFF
V: TRBV29-1; CDR3: CRIAGLAGVSAYEQYF
V: TRBV28; CDR3: CASSPHFNNQPQHF
V: TRBV30; CDR3: CAWRTSDICNELFF
V: TRBV20-1; CDR3: CSAPSGSNPGELFF
V: TRBV11-2; CDR3: CASSLVSGAGGCEEYF
V: TRBV11-1; CDR3: CASSRSQGQPYGYTF
V: TRBV11-2; CDR3: CTNRQVPRGTEQFF
V: TRBV11-3; CDR3: CASGLAGQPYSYTQYF
V: TRBV28; CDR3: CASSRRFSGNTIYF
V: TRBV7-9; CDR3: CASSAGTSIQPQHF
V: TRBV20-1; CDR3: CSASPSTGNLNEQFF
V: TRBV15; CDR3: CATSGRQGMDTEAFF
V: TRBV5-6; CDR3: CASSSKGRSSYEQYF
V: TRBV29-1; CDR3: CSLRRTRAPGYEQYF
V: TRBV11-2; CDR3: CARSLCGGSNNEQFF
V: TRBV4-1; CDR3: CASSPRLASNEQFF
V: TRBV6-5; CDR3: CASSLTSTGNKQYF
V: TRBV21-1; CDR3: CASSKDGRGKNIQYF
V: TRBV5-4; CDR3: CGSSAGRVPCEQYF
V: TRBV11-2; CDR3: CASSLSLVAYGYTF
V: TRBV28; CDR3: CASSFMYGRSGYEQYF
V: TRBV30; CDR3: CAWSPGNSPLHF
V: TRBV28; CDR3: CASSPSTGRTNQPQHF
V: TRBV11-2; CDR3: CASSFGSREDQETQYF
V: TRBV12-3/TRBV12-4; CDR3: CASRNDRVHGELFF
V: TRBV20-1; CDR3: CSARQFSQPQHF
V: TRBV11-2; CDR3: CTSITPGREARGEQYF